A single sample gave rise to the 8 T cell receptor beta chains below, sequenced in a study of cytomegalovirus exposure and HLA in healthy donors. The PCR made use of 60 Vbeta and 13 Jbeta primers. This table comes from immunoSEQ multiplex PCR, and its TCRdb copy is limited to in-frame clones, with some not included. Altogether 150,000 to 200,000 clones are present, 80% to 90% being singletons, with the ten largest covering more than 1.5%. Sequenced: PBMCs. The receptors were sampled from a middle-aged man in good health and CMV-seropositive.

This clone occurred once. V and J are TRBV6-4 and TRBJ1-2; D perhaps matches TRBD1 (6 bases). CDR3 size: 17 residues. The V gene lost 4 bases and the J gene lost 4 bases, with 22 bases spanning the gap. Germline assignment: CDR1 MRHNA and CDR2 SNTAGT. The CDR3 coding sequence is TGTGCCAGCAGTGTCAGCCGGTCAGGGGAAAAATCCTATGGCTACACCTTC. Translation gives CASSVSRSGEKSYGYTF.

The chain uses TRBV19 and TRBJ1-5; the D is unclear. Germline V gene lookup returns CDR1 LNHDA and CDR2 SQIVND (reference sequence). The V end was cut by 8 bases, the J end by 3 bases, with 11 bases between. CDR3 size: 13 residues. The CDR3 region has the DNA TGTGCCAGTTCCGGGAGATACAATCAGCCCCAGCATTTT. Amino acids: CASSGRYNQPQHF.

The chain uses TRBV2 and TRBJ2-1; D gene uncertain. CDR1 is SNHLY and CDR2 is FYNNEI in the germline V gene. This CDR3 is 12 amino acids long. Trimming removed 4 bases at V and 9 bases at J, with 10 bases between. DNA for the CDR3: TGTGCCAGCAGTGTCAGACTGGGTGAGCAGTTCTTC. Translation gives CASSVRLGEQFF.

The chain recombines TRBV7-6 with TRBJ2-7; no firm D call. V lost 1 base and J 3 bases, leaving 10 bases between the germline ends. Germline values: CDR1 SGHVS, CDR2 FNYEAQ. The CDR3 runs to 14 residues. CDR3 sequence (DNA): TGTGCCAGCAGCTTAGATCTAGGTGGCTACGAGCAGTACTTC. It yields the protein CASSLDLGGYEQYF.

The genes are TRBV4-1 and TRBJ1-5; D not certain. V lost 1 base and J 2 bases, leaving 9 bases between the germline ends. Germline loops: CDR1 MGHRA, CDR2 YSYEKL. The CDR3 spans 15 residues. The CDR3 region has the DNA TGCGCCAGCAGCCAAGTCAATACGGGCAATCAGCCCCAGCATTTT. Residues: CASSQVNTGNQPQHF.

The J gene is TRBJ1-4, the V gene TRBV30; D perhaps matches TRBD1 (5 bases). Trimming removed 3 bases at V and 8 bases at J, with 19 bases between. The CDR3 runs to 15 residues. Germline V gene sequence: CDR1 GTSNPN, CDR2 SVGIG (reference sequence). CDR3: CAWSPGWGDGEKLFF. CDR3 nucleotide sequence: TGTGCCTGGAGCCCCGGTTGGGGGGATGGGGAAAAACTGTTTTTT.

This clone counts as large. This chain uses TRBV7-8 with TRBJ1-2, with D tentatively TRBD1 (5 bases). CDR3 length equals 13 residues. Trimming pared 1 base from V and 4 bases from J, leaving 7 bases between. Germline V gives CDR1 SGHVS, CDR2 FQNEAQ. The CDR3 region has the DNA TGTGCCAGCAGCTTAGGGACATCCTATGGCTACACCTTC. Protein product: CASSLGTSYGYTF.

In this sample, this clone turned up once. The V and J genes are TRBV27 and TRBJ2-2, with TRBD1 identical over 7 bases. The CDR3 loop spans 16 amino acids. V lost 4 bases and J lost 0; bases outside the gene matches: 5. Germline assignment: CDR1 MNHEY and CDR2 SMNVEV (reference sequence). The CDR3 DNA reads as TGTGCCAGCAGTTCCCCGGGACAGCCGAACACCGGGGAGCTGTTTTTT. Protein sequence: CASSSPGQPNTGELFF.